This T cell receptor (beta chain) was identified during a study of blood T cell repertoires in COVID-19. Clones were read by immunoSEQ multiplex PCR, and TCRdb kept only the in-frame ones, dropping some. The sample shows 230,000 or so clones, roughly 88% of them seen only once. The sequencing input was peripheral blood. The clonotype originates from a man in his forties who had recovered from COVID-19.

The CDR3 protein is CASSLGGYNTGELFF. CDR3 coding DNA: TGCGCCAGCAGCTTAGGAGGGTACAACACCGGGGAGCTGTTTTTT. This chain connects TRBV5-1 to TRBJ2-2, with D perhaps TRBD2 (6 bases). Trimming pared 2 bases from V and 2 bases from J, leaving 10 bases between. Germline assignment: CDR1 SGHRS and CDR2 YFSETQ. The CDR3 length is 15 residues.